The entry below gives a single T cell receptor beta chain sequence along with its context. Its specificity is unknown. Using RNA template, CDR3s of TCR alpha and beta were amplified with iRepertoire arm-PCR. Tissue mRNA or PBMC total RNA, about 90-450 ng, went into one-step reverse transcription and amplification. MiXCR, run by TCRdb on the multiplex PCR reads, gives a single entry per CDR3 protein. The sample carries under 200,000 distinct CDR3 sequences, 43% recorded once. This record belongs to a study of glioma-infiltrating T cells. Broader study findings: Tissue and blood shared very few CDR3 sequences. Above-expected tissue-blood divergence occurred in all gliomas, most in low-grade ones.

The sequencing sample was made of glioma tissue, nonneoplastic brain tissue, or PBMCs (not recorded which). The receptor was derived from a human donor with low-grade glioma or glioblastoma, undergoing nonglioma brain surgery, or in good health (not recorded which).

The CDR3 region is CASSINGEGTEAFF. The DNA for the CDR3 is TGTGCCAGTAGTATAAACGGGGAAGGCACTGAAGCTTTCTTT. The chain employs TRBV19 and TRBJ1-1; D uncertain. Germline V lookup: CDR1 LNHDA, CDR2 SQIVND (reference sequence). This CDR3 has 14 residues. With 2 bases removed from V and 4 bases from J, the gap between germline ends came to 11 bases. The full variable domain, with the rest looked up from reference TRBV19 and TRBJ1-1, is DGGITQSPKYLFRKEGQNVTLSCEQNLNHDAMYWYRQDPGQGLRLIYYSQIVNDFQKGDIAEGYSVSREKKESFPLTVTSAQKNPTAFYLCASSINGEGTEAFFGQGTRLTVV.